This section outlines one TCR beta chain sequence together with its context. V lost 1 base and J 5 bases, leaving 9 bases between the germline ends. This CDR3 is 14 amino acids long. The data were taken from a study of blood T cells in healthy people across ages. A sample-barcoded 5' primer and a J-beta primer mix were used in a second PCR of roughly 7 to 11 cycles. TCRdb re-called the 5' RACE reads with MiXCR, one entry per CDR3 protein. This sample carries about 1.5 million distinct CDR3 sequences, about 42% of them seen once, and the ten largest clones take just over 4%. Specimen: blood. The receptor was derived from a woman aged 18-35 years in good health. The chain is built from TRBV12-3 or TRBV12-4 and TRBJ1-5; no definite D call. The CDR3, as DNA: TGTGCCAGCAGTTTAGTGGGATTAGATCAGCCCCAGCATTTT. This encodes CASSLVGLDQPQHF.